The clone carrying this T cell receptor beta chain was counted at least ten times. The antigen is unknown. CDR1 and CDR2 from the germline V gene are SGHTA and FQGNSA. The ends were cut back, 4 bases at V and 0 bases at J, with 10 bases in the middle. This CDR3 contains 14 residues. This record comes from a study of T cell repertoires in cytomegalovirus infection. General study points: HLA-C-restricted CMV clonotypes gave the most frequent clonotype in two of eight donors.

TCRdb reanalysed the reads using MiXCR and keeps one entry per CDR3 protein. The sample holds hundreds of thousands of distinct CDR3 sequences, 8% to 9.5% seen once. Input material: PBMCs. The V gene is TRBV7-2, the J gene TRBJ2-7; D unresolved. This clonotype originated in a human donor in good health (CMV status not recorded). Some clones in this sample may be carry-over from other donors' samples. The CDR3 nucleotides are TGTGCCAGCAGCTCAACCCTCGCCTCCTACGAGCAGTACTTC. Amino acids: CASSSTLASYEQYF.